The 11 T cell receptor beta chains reported below all come from one sample, sequenced in a study of shared clonotypes between healthy human individuals. Measured with immunoSEQ multiplex PCR; TCRdb has only the in-frame clones, and not every one. The sample lists roughly 2.2 million clones; about 92% were seen once. The material sequenced was naive CD4+ T cells from PBMCs. Stated subset: CD45RA+ positively selected. Source of these receptors: a man aged 18 to 30 in good health. Some clones in this sample may be carry-over from other donors' samples.

The V and J genes are TRBV2 and TRBJ2-7, with TRBD1 as a possible D gene (6 bases). This CDR3 contains 14 residues. Trimming pared 2 bases from V and 4 bases from J, leaving 12 bases between. In germline, CDR1 is SNHLY, CDR2 FYNNEI. The DNA of the CDR3 is TGTGCCAGCAGTGAATCTACAGGGAATTACGAGCAGTACTTC. Translated, it gives CASSESTGNYEQYF. Based on the CDR3 plus reference TRBV2 and TRBJ2-7, the full variable domain is EPEVTQTPSHQVTQMGQEVILRCVPISNHLYFYWYRQILGQKVEFLVSFYNNEISEKSEIFDDQFSVERPDGSNFTLKIRSTKLEDSAMYFCASSESTGNYEQYFGPGTRLTVT.

Turning to this clone: Within the sample, other DNA sequences also encode this same CDR3. V is TRBV5-1 and J is TRBJ2-5; possible D gene TRBD1, 6 bases. The CDR3 consists of 14 residues. CDR1 and CDR2 from the germline V gene are SGHRS and YFSETQ. Trimming removed 2 bases at V and 1 base at J, with 9 bases between. In nucleotides, the CDR3 is TGCGCCAGCAGCTTAGGGACAAGCCAAGAGACCCAGTACTTC. It is translated as CASSLGTSQETQYF.

The chain combines TRBV28 with TRBJ1-2; D gene ambiguous. Germline CDR1 is MDHEN and CDR2 is SYDVKM. V lost 7 bases to trimming and J lost 3 bases, with 9 bases between them. The CDR3 is 12 amino acids. The CDR3 DNA reads as TGTGCCAGCACCGCGCGGGACTATGGCTACACCTTC. Translation gives CASTARDYGYTF.

On this clone: At the DNA level, this CDR3 is encoded by other sequences in the same sample as well. The rearrangement uses TRBV27 and TRBJ2-7; 9 bases align to TRBD2. Trimming cost V 0 bases and J 4 bases; bases outside gene matches: 4. The CDR3 is made up of 15 amino acids. Germline values: CDR1 MNHEY, CDR2 SMNVEV (reference sequence). The CDR3, as DNA: TGTGCCAGCAGTTTATCTTTAGCGGGAGTATACGAGCAGTACTTC. Translation gives CASSLSLAGVYEQYF.

In this sample, this clone turned up once. The J gene is TRBJ2-3, the V gene TRBV28; D is tentatively TRBD1 or TRBD2 (5 bases each). CDR1 and CDR2 (germline): MDHEN, SYDVKM. The CDR3 extends over 14 amino acids. Trimming stripped 8 bases from V and 8 bases from J, with 20 bases between. The DNA of the CDR3 is TGTGCCAGCCGACCTCCTCTTAATGGGGGTACGCAGTATTTT. This gives the protein CASRPPLNGGTQYF.

This chain uses TRBV6-1 with TRBJ2-7; D may be TRBD2 (6 bases). Germline assignment: CDR1 MNHNS and CDR2 SASEGT. Trimming removed 4 bases at V and 3 bases at J, with 10 bases between. This CDR3 is built from 13 residues. The DNA of the CDR3 is TGTGCCAGCAGTGGGGGGACTGTCTACGAGCAGTACTTC. Protein product: CASSGGTVYEQYF.

The rearrangement uses TRBV27 and TRBJ2-5; no firm D call. V was cut by 2 bases and J by 4 bases, with 14 bases left in between. CDR1 is MNHEY and CDR2 is SMNVEV in the germline V gene (reference sequence). The CDR3 is made up of 15 amino acids. The CDR3 nucleotides read TGTGCCAGCAGTTTACCCGATACGGGCCGAGAGACCCAGTACTTC. Protein sequence: CASSLPDTGRETQYF.

This chain links TRBV11-2 with TRBJ2-7; possibly TRBD1 or TRBD2 for D (8 bases each). CDR1 and CDR2 (germline): SGHAT, FQNNGV. Trimming pared 4 bases from V and 1 base from J, leaving 20 bases between. CDR3 length: 17 residues. CDR3 residues: CASSWRGEQGASYEQYF. Written as DNA, the CDR3 is TGTGCCAGCAGCTGGCGGGGGGAGCAGGGGGCTTCCTACGAGCAGTACTTC.

The chain employs TRBV6-1 and TRBJ2-7; no clear D gene. Trimming removed 4 bases at V and 1 base at J, with 11 bases between. The CDR3 covers 14 residues. In germline, CDR1 is MNHNS, CDR2 SASEGT. The CDR3 here is CASSARTGSYEQYF. CDR3 nucleotides: TGTGCCAGCAGTGCACGAACCGGGTCCTACGAGCAGTACTTC.

V gene TRBV10-3 combines with J gene TRBJ2-3; 9 bases align to TRBD2. After removal of 8 bases from V and 2 bases from J, the junction contained 2 bases not matched to a gene. CDR3 length equals 13 residues. The germline gives CDR1 ENHRY, CDR2 SYGVKD. The CDR3 DNA is TGTGCCATCGGACTAGCGAACACAGATACGCAGTATTTT. Its translation is CAIGLANTDTQYF.

The rearrangement joins TRBV6-5 to TRBJ1-4, with TRBD1 as a possible D gene (5 bases). Germline values: CDR1 MNHEY, CDR2 SVGAGI. Deletions cut 4 bases from V and 8 bases from J, with 14 bases between. The CDR3 runs to 14 residues. The CDR3 DNA is TGTGCCAGCAGTTTTCTGGGACCGACGGAAAAACTGTTTTTT. It is translated as CASSFLGPTEKLFF.